This passage covers 8 T cell receptor beta chains from one sample sequenced in a study of T cell changes during pregnancy in multiple sclerosis. Sequenced by immunoSEQ multiplex PCR; TCRdb stores in-frame clones only, minus some. The sample carries fewer than 85,000 clones, about 91% recorded once. This sample comprised peripheral blood, obtained before pregnancy. The receptors come from a female donor with multiple sclerosis, enrolled in a pregnancy study.

The chain combines TRBV27 with TRBJ1-2; D is uncertain. CDR3 length: 13 amino acids. Per germline, CDR1 MNHEY and CDR2 SMNVEV (reference sequence). Trimming left V 4 bases short and J 6 bases short, with 12 bases between. CDR3 DNA sequence: TGTGCCAGCAGTTATACGGGAGGCCATGGCTACACCTTC. It specifies CASSYTGGHGYTF.

This chain joins TRBV28 and TRBJ2-7, with D maybe TRBD1 (6 bases). Trimming stripped 3 bases from V and 2 bases from J, with 11 bases between. This CDR3 comprises 14 residues. Germline lookup yields CDR1 MDHEN and CDR2 SYDVKM. The CDR3 region has the DNA TGTGCCAGCAGTTTGCGACAGGAGACCTACGAGCAGTACTTC. As protein: CASSLRQETYEQYF.

J is TRBJ2-7 and V is TRBV30; the match to TRBD2 covers 8 bases. Germline V gene data show CDR1 as GTSNPN and CDR2 as SVGIG (reference sequence). This CDR3 is built from 16 residues. V gave up 1 base and J gave up 2 bases; unmatched junction bases: 10. The CDR3 DNA reads TGTGCCTGGAGTGGGCCTCGGGGGGGGGAGGCCTACGAGCAGTACTTC. It is translated as CAWSGPRGGEAYEQYF.

The rearrangement uses TRBV2 and TRBJ1-5; D is possibly TRBD1 (5 bases). The CDR3 covers 15 residues. CDR1 is SNHLY and CDR2 is FYNNEI in the germline V gene. Deletions cut 6 bases from V and 3 bases from J, with 15 bases between. DNA of the CDR3: TGTGCCAGCAGGGTACGGACATTCGACAATCAGCCCCAGCATTTT. This sequence encodes CASRVRTFDNQPQHF.

The V gene is TRBV6-1, the J gene TRBJ2-7, with 10 bases that match TRBD1. CDR1 and CDR2 (germline): MNHNS, SASEGT. V was clipped by 2 bases and J by 5 bases; unmatched bases: 3. The CDR3 is 14 amino acids. This CDR3 is CASSERDRGHEQYF. Here the CDR3 DNA reads TGTGCCAGCAGTGAAAGGGACAGGGGACACGAGCAGTACTTC.

V is TRBV7-2 and J is TRBJ2-1; TRBD2 matches at 7 bases. The germline CDR1 and CDR2 sequences are SGHTA and FQGNSA. The CDR3 runs 13 residues. The V and J ends lost 2 bases and 10 bases, in that order; junction bases with no gene match: 5. The CDR3, as DNA: TGTGCCAGCAGCTTACTTGCGGGGGTGGAGCAGTTCTTC. Protein product: CASSLLAGVEQFF.

This chain links TRBV2 with TRBJ2-5, with TRBD1 matching 7 bases. V gave up 4 bases and J gave up 12 bases; unmatched junction bases: 5. The CDR3 spans 11 residues. The germline gives CDR1 SNHLY, CDR2 FYNNEI. CDR3 coding DNA: TGTGCCAGCAGTGCCGGTGACAGGGAGTACTTC. Translated: CASSAGDREYF.

V gene TRBV2 combines with J gene TRBJ2-1, with 9 bases that match TRBD1. V gave up 3 bases and J gave up 13 bases; unmatched junction bases: 4. The CDR3 consists of 12 residues. Germline V lookup: CDR1 SNHLY, CDR2 FYNNEI. CDR3 region: CASSDRGQGQFF. CDR3 nucleotides: TGTGCCAGCAGTGATAGGGGACAGGGTCAGTTCTTC.